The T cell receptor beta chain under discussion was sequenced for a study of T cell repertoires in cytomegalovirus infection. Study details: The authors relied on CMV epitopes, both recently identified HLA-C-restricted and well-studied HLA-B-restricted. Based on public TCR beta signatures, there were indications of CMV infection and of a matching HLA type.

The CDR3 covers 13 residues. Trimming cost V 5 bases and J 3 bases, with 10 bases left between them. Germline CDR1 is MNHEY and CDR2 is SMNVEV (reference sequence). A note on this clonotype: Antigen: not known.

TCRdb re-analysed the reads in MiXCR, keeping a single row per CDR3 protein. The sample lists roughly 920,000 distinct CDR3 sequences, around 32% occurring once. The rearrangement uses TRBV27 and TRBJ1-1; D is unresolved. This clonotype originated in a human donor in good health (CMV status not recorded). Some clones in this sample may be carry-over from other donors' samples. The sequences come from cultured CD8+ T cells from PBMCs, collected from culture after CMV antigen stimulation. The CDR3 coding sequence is TGTGCCAGCAGTCCTAGACACTACACTGAAGCTTTCTTT. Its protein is CASSPRHYTEAFF.